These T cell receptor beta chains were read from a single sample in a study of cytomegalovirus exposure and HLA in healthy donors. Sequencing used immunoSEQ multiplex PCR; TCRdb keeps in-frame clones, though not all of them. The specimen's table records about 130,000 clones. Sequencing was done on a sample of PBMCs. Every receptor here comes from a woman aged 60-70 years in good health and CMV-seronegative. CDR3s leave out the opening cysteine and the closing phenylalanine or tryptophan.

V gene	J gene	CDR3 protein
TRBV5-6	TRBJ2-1	ASSPANTRVHNEQF
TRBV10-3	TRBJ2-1	AISRAGGASRLGGSGDEQF
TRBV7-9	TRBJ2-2	ASRLQGFNTGELF
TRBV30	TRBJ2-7	AWSGQGGEQY
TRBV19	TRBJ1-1	ASSTRTGYTEAF
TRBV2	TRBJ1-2	AGSTTNYGYT
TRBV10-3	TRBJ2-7	AIKTGGAERHEQY
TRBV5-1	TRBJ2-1	ASSYSDRGGNEQF
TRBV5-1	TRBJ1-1	ASSLAGAHEAF
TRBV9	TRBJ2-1	ASSVGTRAEEQF
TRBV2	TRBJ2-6	ASSRDRGKSGANVLT
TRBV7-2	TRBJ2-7	ASSRGQGYEQY
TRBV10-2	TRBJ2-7	ASSERAGLAGGGNEQY
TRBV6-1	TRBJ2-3	ASQKILGTDTQY
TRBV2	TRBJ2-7	ASSPRTSGSTYEQY
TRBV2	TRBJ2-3	ASEGQGQTDTQY
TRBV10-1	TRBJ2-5	ASSEPQRGDRGETQY
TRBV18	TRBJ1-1	ASSPTPGHTEAF
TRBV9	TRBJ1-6	ASSSRDREGVLH
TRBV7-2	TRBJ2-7	ASRPRTGGTEQY
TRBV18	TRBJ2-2	ASSPPSLTGELF
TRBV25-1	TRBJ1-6	ASSGTDRVLNSPLH
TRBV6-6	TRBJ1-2	ASRQDVSYGYT
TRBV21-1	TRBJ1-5	ASSIRTGGNQPQH
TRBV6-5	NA	ASRPPRAYEQY
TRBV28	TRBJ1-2	ASSAGSPHYGYT
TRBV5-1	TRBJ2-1	ASSLSRGIYNEQF
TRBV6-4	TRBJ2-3	ASSAQGDTQY
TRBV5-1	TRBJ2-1	ASSLDAEYNEQF
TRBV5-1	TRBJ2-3	ASSLAFTGGATDTQY
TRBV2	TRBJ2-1	ASRQTGPYNEQF
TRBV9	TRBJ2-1	ASSVSFAYNEQF
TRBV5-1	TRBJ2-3	ASSSTSGGTDTQY
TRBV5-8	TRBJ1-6	ASSVGTGGSYNSPLH